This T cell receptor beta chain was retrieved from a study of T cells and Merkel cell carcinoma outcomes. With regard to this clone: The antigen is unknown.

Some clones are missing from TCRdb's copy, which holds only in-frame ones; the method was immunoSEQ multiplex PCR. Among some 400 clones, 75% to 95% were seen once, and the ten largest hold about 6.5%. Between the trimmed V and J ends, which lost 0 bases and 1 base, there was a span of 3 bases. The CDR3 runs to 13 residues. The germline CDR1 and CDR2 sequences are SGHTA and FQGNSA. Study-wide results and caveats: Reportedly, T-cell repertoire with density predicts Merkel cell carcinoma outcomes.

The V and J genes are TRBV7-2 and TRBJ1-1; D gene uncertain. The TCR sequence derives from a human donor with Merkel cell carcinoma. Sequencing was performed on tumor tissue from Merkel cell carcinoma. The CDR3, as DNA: TGTGCCAGCAGCTTAGCTAGGAACACTGAAGCTTTCTTT. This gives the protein CASSLARNTEAFF.